One TCR beta chain is described in this entry. Its antigen is currently unknown. CDR1 and CDR2 from the germline V gene are SEHNR and FQNEAQ (reference sequence). Trimming pared 3 bases from V and 2 bases from J, leaving 8 bases between. The CDR3 is 14 residues long. The data belong to a study of OX40 agonist ivuxolimab in advanced cancers. Overall study context: Dose-escalation patients suffered from hepatocellular carcinoma, melanoma, renal cell or head and neck cancer. Study-wide points: CD8+ T cells (on average) carried more expanded clones than CD4+ T cells.

TCRdb keeps only in-frame clones here, not all; method: immunoSEQ multiplex PCR. Here the sample spans 65,000 to 95,000 clones, roughly 83% being singletons. This sequence was found in an adult with an advanced solid tumor such as melanoma, head and neck, liver or kidney cancer. Sequences were derived from CD4+ or CD8+ T cells sorted from blood, sampled in a trial of the OX40 agonist ivuxolimab. The chain joins TRBV7-9 to TRBJ2-1; D perhaps matches TRBD2 (5 bases). The CDR3 here is CASSFGGPYNEQFF. CDR3 DNA sequence: TGTGCCAGCAGCTTCGGCGGGCCCTACAATGAGCAGTTCTTC.